This T cell receptor (beta chain) was documented in a study of cytomegalovirus exposure and HLA in healthy donors. Study background: Falling in the Caucasian-associated ancestry cluster were 65% to 90% of 300 to 500 genotyped donors. Study findings and constraints: TCR beta V- and J-gene trimming, according to a later analysis, was linked to a missense DCLRE1C variant. Looking again later, the authors saw that most CMV-associated TCR beta chains seemed HLA-restricted.

Concerning this clone itself: The antigen is undetermined.

The PCR was carried out with 60 Vbeta primers and 13 Jbeta primers. Clones were sequenced by immunoSEQ multiplex PCR, and TCRdb holds only the in-frame ones, with some missing. This specimen shows 30,000 to 35,000 clones; the ten leading clones hold under 2%. The sequencing input was PBMCs. This sequence originates from a woman aged 40 to 49 in good health and CMV-seropositive.

CDR3 bases: TGTGCCACCAGCAGGGGGGACAGTCCCACCTACGAGCAGTACTTC. This encodes CATSRGDSPTYEQYF. This chain uses TRBV15 with TRBJ2-7; TRBD1 matches 7 bases. Trimming removed 3 bases from V and 2 bases from J; junction bases left unmatched: 7. The germline gives CDR1 LNHNV, CDR2 YYDKDF (reference sequence). This CDR3 is 15 amino acids long.